The 27 T cell receptor beta chains listed next were all sequenced from one sample in a study of T cell clonality in common variable immunodeficiency. Findings of the study overall: Reportedly, TCR beta sequences from common variable immunodeficiency showed fewer deletions and N-nucleotide insertions.

Produced via immunoSEQ multiplex PCR; TCRdb's table is partial and in-frame only. Sampling found 30,000 to 35,000 clones, none seen once. For these TCRs, the target antigens are not known. The sample consisted of peripheral blood mononuclear cells. The source is a human donor with common variable immunodeficiency.

This clone is medium-sized within its sample. The observed sequence ends 3 residues before the CDR3 terminus, with the missing tail filled in from the germline J gene. The gene calls are TRBV15 and TRBJ1-2; D unclear. The ends were cut back, 5 bases at V and 1 base at J, with 8 bases in the middle. In germline, CDR1 is LNHNV, CDR2 YYDKDF (reference sequence). The CDR3 loop spans 13 amino acids. The CDR3 sequence: CATSPSGNYGYTF. CDR3 DNA, as far as it was read: TGTGCCACCAGCCCGTCGGGTAACTATGGC.

This clone occurred many times. The read ends 3 residues early relative to the CDR3; the germline J gene fills the gap. This chain uses TRBV20-1 with TRBJ2-2; 15 bases map to TRBD2. V shed 4 bases and J 7 bases; nucleotides not matched to a gene: 16. CDR3 size: 19 residues. The germline V gene encodes CDR1 DFQATT and CDR2 SNEGSKA (reference sequence). The covered CDR3 bases are TGCAGTGCTATTTGGACTAGCGGGAGGGCAAAGGGACCGGGCGGGGAG. This codes for CSAIWTSGRAKGPGGE. Given in full, the CDR3 is CSAIWTSGRAKGPGGELFF.

At least ten counts were recorded for this clone. The CDR3 end is not reached by the read, which stops 3 residues before it; the germline J gene fills it in. The gene calls are TRBV18 and TRBJ1-1, with D perhaps TRBD1 (6 bases). The germline V gene encodes CDR1 KGHSH and CDR2 LQKENI. The CDR3 has 13 residues. V gave up 3 bases and J gave up 3 bases, with 8 bases separating them. CDR3 region: CASSPRGYTEAFF. The DNA read from the CDR3 is TGTGCCAGCTCACCCAGGGGATACACTGAA.

This clone has a count of ten or more. The CDR3 extends 3 residues past the end of the read, so its final part is completed from the germline J gene. The chain links TRBV29-1 to TRBJ2-2; possible D gene TRBD2, 6 bases. Between the trimmed V and J ends, which lost 7 bases and 0 bases, there was a span of 12 bases. CDR3 length: 14 amino acids. Per the germline V gene, CDR1 is SQVTM and CDR2 is ANQGSEA. The CDR3 bases that were read are TGCAGCGCCAGGACTACCCCGAACACCGGGGAG. Encoded protein: CSARTTPNTGE. The CDR3, in full, reads CSARTTPNTGELFF.

Note on this clone: Read sequence stops 3 residues before the CDR3 end, and the germline J gene provides the missing end. V and J are TRBV6-1 and TRBJ1-2, with D maybe TRBD1 (5 bases). Germline values: CDR1 MNHNS, CDR2 SASEGT. V lost 2 bases, J lost 5 bases, and 15 bases lay in between. This CDR3 contains 15 residues. CDR3 DNA, as far as it was read: TGTGCCAGCAGTGAAAGTGGGGAGAGGGGTTATGGC. Residues: CASSESGERGYG. The whole CDR3 protein reads CASSESGERGYGYTF.

This clone was detected a few times. Read sequence stops 3 residues before the CDR3 end, and the germline J gene provides the missing end. The chain carries TRBV11-3 and TRBJ2-1, with unresolved D. CDR1 and CDR2 from the germline V gene are SGHNT and YENEEA. Trimming removed 5 bases at V and 6 bases at J, with 11 bases between. CDR3 size: 13 residues. Incomplete CDR3 DNA: TGTGCCAGCAGCGTGACACCGGTCAATGAG. It specifies CASSVTPVNE. The full CDR3 is CASSVTPVNEQFF.

Only a few counts were recorded for this clone. The read stops 3 residues short of the end of the CDR3; the missing end is completed from the germline J gene. V and J are TRBV20-1 and TRBJ2-1, with D unresolved. The CDR3 consists of 14 residues. V was shortened by 6 bases and J by 0 bases, with 12 bases between the two germline ends. In germline, CDR1 is DFQATT, CDR2 SNEGSKA (reference sequence). The CDR3 spells CSASVGPSYNEQFF. Partial CDR3 DNA: TGCAGTGCGAGTGTGGGCCCCTCCTACAATGAG.

This clone was seen only a few times. Coverage ceases 3 residues before the CDR3 finishes, and the germline J gene fills in the end. The chain recombines TRBV19 with TRBJ2-1; TRBD2 agrees at 7 bases. Germline CDR1 and CDR2: LNHDA and SQIVND (reference sequence). This CDR3 has 15 residues. J gave up 7 bases and V 2 bases, and 8 bases lay outside the gene matches. CDR3 DNA (partial): TGTGCCAGTAGTATAACCGCGGGGAGGGGTAATGAG. Translated, it gives CASSITAGRGNE. The CDR3 as a whole reads CASSITAGRGNEQFF.

This clone was found a few times. The missing CDR3 end, 3 residues past where the read stops, is filled in from the germline J gene. This chain links TRBV7-2 with TRBJ2-3; D is undetermined. This CDR3 is built from 13 residues. Trimming removed 4 bases at V and 0 bases at J, with 5 bases between. The V gene's germline CDR1 is SGHTA and CDR2 FQGNSA. CDR3 residues: CASSSSSTDTQYF. Incomplete CDR3 DNA: TGTGCCAGCAGCTCCTCTAGCACAGATACG.

In this sample, this clone turned up many times. The CDR3 extends 3 residues past the end of the read, so its final part is completed from the germline J gene. This sequence joins TRBV20-1 and TRBJ2-7, with 7 bases lining up with TRBD2. There are 14 residues in the CDR3. Losses at the gene ends were 0 bases for V and 2 bases for J; bases not matched to a gene: 4. Germline CDR1 DFQATT, CDR2 SNEGSKA (reference sequence). CDR3 bases read: TGCAGTGCTAGAGAGGGGGGGATGACCTACGAG. This gives the protein CSAREGGMTYE. The complete CDR3 sequence is CSAREGGMTYEQYF.

This clone was counted ten times or more. The read stops 3 residues short of the end of the CDR3; the missing end is completed from the germline J gene. The chain combines TRBV18 with TRBJ2-1, with 14 positions matching TRBD2. Trimming took 4 bases from V and 7 from J; bases not matched to a gene: 3. The CDR3 runs to 15 residues. The germline gives CDR1 KGHSH, CDR2 LQKENI. CDR3: CASSLGLAGANEQFF. CDR3 DNA, as far as it was read: TGTGCCAGCTCACTGGGACTAGCGGGAGCGAATGAG.

This clone was seen ten or more times. The read terminates 3 residues ahead of where the CDR3 ends, so the germline J gene completes it. The chain is built from TRBV5-1 and TRBJ2-2, with D uncertain. V lost 2 bases, J lost 8 bases, and 16 bases lay in between. The CDR3 loop spans 15 amino acids. Looked up from germline, CDR1 is SGHRS and CDR2 is YFSETQ. The chain's CDR3 is CASSFTVTVDGELFF. Partial CDR3 DNA: TGCGCCAGCAGCTTCACGGTGACTGTCGATGGGGAG.

This clone was detected a few times. The CDR3 is cut off 3 residues early in the read; its end comes from the germline J gene. Additional DNA sequences in this sample encode the identical CDR3. The V gene is TRBV7-9, the J gene TRBJ2-7, with 8 bases lining up with TRBD2. This CDR3 region has 13 residues. V trimming: 3 bases; J trimming: 6 bases; junction bases outside the gene matches: 4. From germline, CDR1 is SEHNR and CDR2 FQNEAQ (reference sequence). CDR3 sequence: CASSFRGGLEQYF. The sequenced part of the CDR3 DNA is TGTGCCAGCAGCTTTCGGGGGGGGCTCGAG.

This clone has ten or more counts. Coverage ceases 3 residues before the CDR3 finishes, and the germline J gene fills in the end. V is TRBV12-3 or TRBV12-4 and J is TRBJ2-5; no clear D. This CDR3 spans 15 amino acids. V gave up 5 bases and J gave up 0 bases, with 13 bases separating them. The CDR3 loop reads CASSLPQAHQETQYF. Partial CDR3 DNA: TGTGCCAGCAGTCTCCCCCAGGCCCACCAAGAGACC.

This clone was seen only a few times. CDR3 amino acids: CASSFGTGGYEQYF. The part of the CDR3 DNA that was read is TGCGCCAGCAGCTTTGGGACAGGGGGCTACGAG. This chain links TRBV5-1 with TRBJ2-7; 11 bases map to TRBD1. The missing CDR3 end, 3 residues past where the read stops, is filled in from the germline J gene. Looked up from germline, CDR1 is SGHRS and CDR2 is YFSETQ. The V segment lost 2 bases and the J segment 3 bases; nucleotides outside the gene matches: 1. This CDR3 region has 14 residues.

Concerning this clone itself: The CDR3 is cut off 3 residues early in the read; its end comes from the germline J gene. The V and J genes are TRBV30 and TRBJ2-3, with 7 bases identical to TRBD1. From germline, CDR1 is GTSNPN and CDR2 SVGIG (reference sequence). The CDR3 spans 14 residues. J lost 5 bases, V lost 5 bases, and 10 bases had no gene match. The CDR3 loop is CAWGDGRGQDTQYF. The DNA read from the CDR3 is TGTGCCTGGGGCGACGGAAGGGGGCAAGATACG.

In its sample, this clone was seen many times. The read terminates 3 residues ahead of where the CDR3 ends, so the germline J gene completes it. The rearrangement uses TRBV23-1 and TRBJ1-3, with D maybe TRBD1 (6 bases). TRBV23-1 is an ORF for which the function is uncertain. Trimming shortened V by 2 bases and J by 0 bases, and 11 bases separated the two germline ends. This CDR3 has 16 residues. The CDR3 region is CASSQGTTYSGNTIYF. CDR3 DNA, as far as it was read: TGCGCCAGCAGTCAAGGGACAACCTACTCTGGAAACACC.

On this clone: The read ends 3 residues shy of where the CDR3 ends; the end is completed using the germline J gene. V and J are TRBV19 and TRBJ1-6; 8 bases line up with TRBD1. V lost 6 bases to trimming and J lost 8 bases; unmatched junction nucleotides: 12. The germline V gene has CDR1 LNHDA and CDR2 SQIVND (reference sequence). The CDR3 length is 16 residues. Partial CDR3 DNA: TGTGCCAGTAGGTATGGACCCGACAGGGGTGATTCACCC. It translates to CASRYGPDRGDSP. In full, the CDR3 reads CASRYGPDRGDSPLHF.

There are many counts of this clone. The sequenced fragment ends 3 residues before the CDR3 boundary, so the rest is inferred from the germline J gene. This chain uses TRBV19 with TRBJ2-5; the match to TRBD2 covers 12 bases. Per germline, CDR1 LNHDA and CDR2 SQIVND (reference sequence). This CDR3 spans 15 amino acids. V trimming: 7 bases; J trimming: 5 bases; junction bases outside the gene matches: 8. The CDR3 bases that were read are TGTGCCAGTACCCTAGCGGGAGGGCCAATGGAGACC. It encodes CASTLAGGPMET. The full CDR3 protein reads CASTLAGGPMETQYF.

This clone has at least ten counts. The read ends 3 residues shy of where the CDR3 ends; the end is completed using the germline J gene. This rearrangement joins TRBV5-1 to TRBJ2-2; possible D gene TRBD1, 5 bases. This CDR3 has 15 residues. The V end lost 2 bases, the J end lost 1 base, and 9 bases lay between the germline ends. The germline CDR1 and CDR2 sequences are SGHRS and YFSETQ. Incomplete CDR3 DNA: TGCGCCAGCAGCTTAGCAGGGCAGAACACCGGGGAG. As protein: CASSLAGQNTGE. From start to end, the CDR3 is CASSLAGQNTGELFF. Full variable domain (outside the CDR3, taken from reference TRBV5-1 and TRBJ2-2): KAGVTQTPRYLIKTRGQQVTLSCSPISGHRSVSWYQQTPGQGLQFLFEYFSETQRNKGNFPGRFSGRQFSNSRSEMNVSTLELGDSALYLCASSLAGQNTGELFFGEGSRLTVL.

The CDR3 here is CSARDPSGRTYNEQFF. CDR3 DNA (partial): TGCAGTGCTAGAGATCCTAGCGGGAGAACCTACAATGAG. This chain joins TRBV20-1 and TRBJ2-1, with TRBD2 identical over 10 bases. The DNA ends 3 residues before the CDR3 does, and the rest of the CDR3 is filled in from the germline J gene. V gave up 0 bases and J gave up 2 bases; unmatched junction bases: 4. CDR1 DFQATT and CDR2 SNEGSKA come from the germline V gene (reference sequence). The CDR3 consists of 16 residues.

The DNA read from the CDR3 is TGTGCCAGCAGCCGTGGACTAGCGGGGAACACAGATACG. Its protein is CASSRGLAGNTDT. The CDR3, in full, reads CASSRGLAGNTDTQYF. The chain combines TRBV7-7 with TRBJ2-3; TRBD2 agrees at 12 bases. The read halts 3 residues ahead of the CDR3 end, with the missing end drawn from the germline J gene. The CDR3 loop spans 16 amino acids. With 5 bases clipped from V and 2 bases from J, the junction kept 5 bases outside the gene matches. The V gene's germline CDR1 is SSHAT and CDR2 FNYEAQ (reference sequence).

This clone was detected ten times or more. With the read ending 3 residues before the CDR3 end, the germline J gene is used to fill in that end. This sequence joins TRBV20-1 and TRBJ1-5; D not resolved. V dropped 3 bases and J dropped 9 bases, with 6 bases sitting between them. CDR1 DFQATT and CDR2 SNEGSKA come from the germline V gene (reference sequence). This CDR3 contains 10 residues. The CDR3 DNA, read in part, is TGCAGTGCTAGGATGCGGCCC. It yields the protein CSARMRP. The whole CDR3 protein reads CSARMRPQHF.

This clone was seen more than once but under ten times. The read gets to within 3 residues of the CDR3 end, and the germline J gene fills in the rest. The gene calls are TRBV7-3 and TRBJ1-4; the D is unclear. CDR1 is SGHTA, CDR2 FQGTGA, per germline. This CDR3 has 14 amino acids. The ends were cut back, 3 bases at V and 0 bases at J, with 5 bases in the middle. The CDR3 loop is CASSFSATNEKLFF. CDR3 DNA (partial): TGTGCCAGCAGCTTTTCCGCAACTAATGAAAAA.

This clone was counted many times. Incomplete CDR3 DNA: TGTGCCAGCAGTTGGCAGAAAAGAGAGACC. It translates to CASSWQKRET. The CDR3 in its entirety is CASSWQKRETQYF. The gene calls are TRBV2 and TRBJ2-5; D gene ambiguous. The sequenced fragment ends 3 residues before the CDR3 boundary, so the rest is inferred from the germline J gene. The CDR3 length is 13 residues. V was shortened by 5 bases and J by 4 bases, with 11 bases between the two germline ends. Germline CDR1 SNHLY, CDR2 FYNNEI.

This clone was picked up many times. Read data end 3 residues before the CDR3 end; the end is taken from the germline J gene. The chain links TRBV5-1 to TRBJ2-3; D is possibly TRBD2 (6 bases). The germline V gene has CDR1 SGHRS and CDR2 YFSETQ. V was clipped by 0 bases and J by 3 bases, with 17 bases between them. This CDR3 spans 17 amino acids. The sequenced CDR3 bases are TGCGCCAGCAGCTTGGATGCGGGGAGTTCGAAGACAGATACG. Protein: CASSLDAGSSKTDT. In full, the CDR3 reads CASSLDAGSSKTDTQYF.

This clone came up many times. From the germline J gene comes the end of the CDR3, since the read stops 3 residues before it. J is TRBJ2-7 and V is TRBV20-1; 10 bases match TRBD1. Germline V gene data show CDR1 as DFQATT and CDR2 as SNEGSKA (reference sequence). V trimming: 6 bases; J trimming: 5 bases; junction bases outside the gene matches: 10. The CDR3 loop spans 14 amino acids. The CDR3 sequence is CSATDRGLFNEQYF. CDR3 DNA (partial): TGCAGTGCAACCGACAGGGGGCTCTTCAACGAG.